These 16 T cell receptor beta chains were sequenced from one sample in a study of untreated major depressive disorder. The assay was immunoSEQ multiplex PCR, and TCRdb's table has in-frame clones only and misses some. The sample has 15,000 to 20,000 clones; approximately 92% are singletons. No antigen is known for these receptors. Study findings and constraints: TRBV05-01 (Vbeta 5.1) usage was higher in CD4+ T cells of depressed patients than controls.

Sequencing input: CD4+ T cells from PBMCs. These receptors were collected from a woman aged 40 to 49 with major depressive disorder.

CDR3 bases: TGCGCCAGCAGCTTTGACAGGCGCGGCTACACCTTC. The encoded protein is CASSFDRRGYTF. This chain links TRBV5-1 with TRBJ1-2, with D possibly TRBD1 on 6 matching bases. Trimming took 2 bases from V and 8 from J, leaving 10 bases between them. The length of the CDR3 is 12 residues. The germline V gene has CDR1 SGHRS and CDR2 YFSETQ.

The chain has TRBV5-6 and TRBJ2-3, with 8 positions matching TRBD1. CDR3 size: 16 residues. Germline assignment: CDR1 SGHDT and CDR2 YYEEEE. The V and J ends lost 4 bases and 3 bases, in that order; junction bases with no gene match: 10. Here the CDR3 reads CASSPIGQGLTDTQYF. CDR3 coding DNA: TGTGCCAGCAGCCCCATAGGACAGGGTTTGACAGATACGCAGTATTTT.

This clone appeared once. This rearrangement joins TRBV5-4 to TRBJ1-1; weak D call: TRBD1 (5 bases). With 4 bases removed from V and 0 bases from J, the gap between germline ends came to 19 bases. This CDR3 region has 17 residues. Per germline, CDR1 SGHNT and CDR2 YYREEE (reference sequence). The CDR3 coding sequence is TGTGCCAGCAGCGCCGTTGGCGGGGGACCTTTGAACACTGAAGCTTTCTTT. Protein product: CASSAVGGGPLNTEAFF.

V gene TRBV6-1 combines with J gene TRBJ1-4, with D hard to call. This CDR3 is 16 amino acids long. Germline lookup yields CDR1 MNHNS and CDR2 SASEGT. With 6 bases removed from V and 5 bases from J, the gap between germline ends came to 19 bases. CDR3: CASSELSGVLNEKLFF. For the CDR3, the DNA is TGTGCCAGCAGCGAACTCAGCGGGGTTCTAAATGAAAAACTGTTTTTT.

V is TRBV9 and J is TRBJ1-6; D remains unclear. V lost 4 bases to trimming and J lost 9 bases, with 11 bases between them. The V gene's germline CDR1 is SGDLS and CDR2 YYNGEE. The CDR3 spans 13 residues. Here the CDR3 reads CASSLTGVSPLHF. DNA of the CDR3: TGTGCCAGCAGCTTAACTGGAGTTTCACCCCTCCACTTT.

This clone occurred once. This chain links TRBV11-3 with TRBJ2-2; maybe TRBD2 (6 bases). V was shortened by 4 bases and J by 6 bases, with 9 bases between the two germline ends. Per the germline V gene, CDR1 is SGHNT and CDR2 is YENEEA. This CDR3 contains 13 residues. CDR3 sequence: CASSSSGAGELFF. CDR3 nucleotide sequence: TGTGCCAGCAGCTCATCGGGAGCCGGGGAGCTGTTTTTT.

The J gene is TRBJ1-5, the V gene TRBV2, with TRBD1 matching 10 bases. This CDR3 contains 14 residues. Trimming at V came to 6 bases and at J to 5 bases, leaving 4 bases not matched to a gene. Germline loops: CDR1 SNHLY, CDR2 FYNNEI. CDR3 loop: CASRRGTGDQPQHF. CDR3 DNA: TGTGCCAGCAGGAGGGGGACAGGGGATCAGCCCCAGCATTTT.

The chain combines TRBV29-1 with TRBJ2-2, with D possibly matching TRBD2 (5 bases). Germline CDR1 and CDR2: SQVTM and ANQGSEA. This CDR3 spans 15 amino acids. Trimming left V 3 bases short and J 4 bases short, with 15 bases between. Here the CDR3 reads CSVELRRRSTGELFF. The CDR3 DNA sequence: TGCAGCGTTGAGTTAAGGAGGAGATCCACCGGGGAGCTGTTTTTT.

This clone came up once. V usage is TRBV7-2 and J usage is TRBJ2-2; D uncertain. Per the germline V gene, CDR1 is SGHTA and CDR2 is FQGNSA. This CDR3 spans 14 amino acids. With 4 bases removed from V and 0 bases from J, the gap between germline ends came to 6 bases. CDR3 nucleotides: TGTGCCAGCAGCTCCGTGGCGAACACCGGGGAGCTGTTTTTT. Translation: CASSSVANTGELFF.

This chain uses TRBV11-2 with TRBJ1-6; 9 nucleotides match TRBD1. The CDR3 contains 13 residues. In germline, CDR1 is SGHAT, CDR2 FQNNGV. V lost 6 bases and J lost 7; bases outside the gene matches: 1. The CDR3 sequence: CASSGQGNSPLHF. For the CDR3, the DNA is TGTGCCAGCAGTGGACAGGGGAATTCACCCCTCCACTTT.

This CDR3 reads CASSLKSLAGGVDEQFF. The CDR3 nucleotides are TGTGCCAGCAGCTTAAAGTCCCTAGCGGGAGGGGTGGATGAGCAGTTCTTC. The chain uses TRBV11-3 and TRBJ2-1, with 12 bases lining up with TRBD2. The germline CDR1 and CDR2 sequences are SGHNT and YENEEA. The CDR3 spans 17 residues. The junction had 10 bases not matched to a gene; V was cut back by 2 bases and J by 8 bases. The whole variable domain, remainder taken from reference TRBV11-3 and TRBJ2-1, is EAGVVQSPRYKIIEKKQPVAFWCNPISGHNTLYWYLQNLGQGPELLIRYENEEAVDDSQLPKDRFSAERLKGVDSTLKIQPAELGDSAVYLCASSLKSLAGGVDEQFFGPGTRLTVL.

The sample holds one count of this clone. This chain uses TRBV5-1 with TRBJ1-2; tentatively, D is TRBD1 (5 bases). The CDR3 is made up of 15 amino acids. The germline V gene has CDR1 SGHRS and CDR2 YFSETQ. Trimming cost V 5 bases and J 4 bases, with 18 bases left between them. In DNA form, the CDR3 reads TGCGCCAGCAGTTTTATTCCAGGGTTTACCTATGGCTACACCTTC. Protein: CASSFIPGFTYGYTF. The complete variable domain, with remaining parts taken from reference TRBV5-1 and TRBJ1-2, reads KAGVTQTPRYLIKTRGQQVTLSCSPISGHRSVSWYQQTPGQGLQFLFEYFSETQRNKGNFPGRFSGRQFSNSRSEMNVSTLELGDSALYLCASSFIPGFTYGYTFGSGTRLTVV.

The chain is built from TRBV5-6 and TRBJ1-2; perhaps TRBD1 as D (5 bases). CDR1 and CDR2 from the germline V gene are SGHDT and YYEEEE. V dropped 0 bases and J dropped 4 bases, with 7 bases sitting between them. The CDR3 is made up of 13 amino acids. The CDR3 sequence: CASSLGGSYGYTF. CDR3 sequence (DNA): TGTGCCAGCAGCTTGGGGGGCAGCTATGGCTACACCTTC.

The chain carries TRBV6-5 and TRBJ1-2, with D unclear. This CDR3 comprises 16 residues. CDR1 and CDR2 (germline): MNHEY, SVGAGI. The V gene lost 0 bases and the J gene lost 8 bases, with 19 bases spanning the gap. The CDR3 DNA reads TGTGCCAGCAGTTACTCGGTTAAGGGCCCGCCTGGGGGCTACACCTTC. Amino acid sequence: CASSYSVKGPPGGYTF.

The chain links TRBV19 to TRBJ2-1; D call uncertain. Per the germline V gene, CDR1 is LNHDA and CDR2 is SQIVND (reference sequence). V was trimmed by 7 bases and J by 6 bases, leaving 16 bases between them. This CDR3 has 14 residues. In DNA, the CDR3 is TGTGCCAGTACGCAGACTCCTACCCCCAATGAGCAGTTCTTC. This translates into CASTQTPTPNEQFF.

CDR3 in DNA: TGCGCCAGCAAAAGTCAGGTGCCGAACACCGGGGAGCTGTTTTTT. It translates to CASKSQVPNTGELFF. The V and J genes are TRBV10-1 and TRBJ2-2; no clear D. Trimming left V 7 bases short and J 0 bases short, with 12 bases between. This CDR3 comprises 15 residues. Germline V CDR1 and CDR2: WNHNN, SYGVQD (reference sequence).